The entry below describes one TCR beta chain. The CDR3 has 13 residues. CDR1 MRHNA and CDR2 SNTAGT come from the germline V gene. The V segment lost 10 bases and the J segment 4 bases; nucleotides outside the gene matches: 5. The data derive from a study of T cell changes during pregnancy in multiple sclerosis. Assay used: immunoSEQ multiplex PCR; TCRdb lists only in-frame clones, some missing. Here the sample spans around 36,000 clones, more than 80% being singletons. The gene calls are TRBV6-4 and TRBJ2-2; 8 bases agree with TRBD1. The sample here was CD4+ T cells from peripheral blood mononuclear cells, taken in the third trimester of pregnancy. The sequence derives from a female donor with multiple sclerosis, enrolled in a pregnancy study. CDR3 residues: CATRGRGTGELFF. The CDR3 DNA reads TGTGCCACCAGGGGGCGCGGCACCGGGGAGCTGTTTTTT.